Reported below is one T cell receptor beta chain. This entry belongs to a study of blood T cell repertoires in COVID-19. Whole-study context: The United States, Italy and Spain provided the acute and convalescent COVID-19 samples. T cells, B-cell-depleted T cells, or PBMCs provided the cDNA or gDNA that served as material.

Authors' methods: Reference gene primer amplification gave nucleated cell count estimates. Clones were read by immunoSEQ multiplex PCR, and TCRdb kept only the in-frame ones, dropping some. That table furnishes V, J and clone size, whereas the DNA furnished D and trimming. The sample shows more than 150,000 clones, around four fifths of them seen only once. Trimming removed 3 bases at V and 4 bases at J, with 10 bases between. Germline V lookup: CDR1 MGHDK, CDR2 SYGVNS. This CDR3 has 14 residues. Each recovered donor of Cohort 3 presented with two negative PCRs, clearance, or symptom resolution. The TCR was taken from an older woman who had recovered from COVID-19. Sequenced: PBMCs or T cells enriched from blood (not recorded which). J is TRBJ1-3 and V is TRBV25-1; D not certain. DNA of the CDR3: TGTGCCAGCAGTGACGGAGGGTCCGGAAACACCATATATTTT. This gives the protein CASSDGGSGNTIYF.